These 21 T cell receptor beta chains originate from one sample sequenced in a study of blood T cells in healthy people across ages. Primed by a sample-barcoded 5' primer and a J-beta primer mix, a second PCR proceeded for 7 to 11 cycles. TCRdb passed the 5' RACE reads through MiXCR, listing each CDR3 protein once. The data contain 1,500,000 or so distinct CDR3 sequences, around 55% of them singletons. Sequenced material: blood. These receptors all stem from a man aged 18-30 years in good health.

This clonotype came up once. The chain employs TRBV4-1 and TRBJ2-3; no reliable D call. Germline CDR1 reads MGHRA; CDR2 reads YSYEKL. CDR3 size: 14 residues. Trimming removed 0 bases at V and 5 bases at J, with 9 bases between. CDR3 DNA: TGCGCCAGCAGCCAAGAGGGATCCATAGATACGCAGTATTTT. Protein: CASSQEGSIDTQYF.

The chain has TRBV4-2 and TRBJ2-3; 11 bases line up with TRBD2. CDR3 length equals 18 residues. Germline CDR1 reads LGHNA; CDR2 reads YNFKEQ. The ends lost 0 bases at V and 4 bases at J; junction bases unmatched: 9. The CDR3 sequence is CASSQDKGSGGDADTQYF. CDR3 nucleotides: TGTGCCAGCAGCCAAGATAAGGGTAGCGGGGGGGATGCAGATACGCAGTATTTT.

This clonotype was observed at least ten times. V is TRBV20-1 and J is TRBJ2-1, with TRBD2 matching 7 bases. Trimming took 7 bases from V and 7 from J; bases not matched to a gene: 13. Looked up from germline, CDR1 is DFQATT and CDR2 is SNEGSKA (reference sequence). The CDR3 runs 14 residues. The CDR3 nucleotides are TGCAGTGTTAAGGTTGGCGGGAGAGAGAATGAGCAGTTCTTC. Amino acids: CSVKVGGRENEQFF.

The rearrangement joins TRBV5-1 to TRBJ1-1; D not certain. Trimming took 0 bases from V and 4 from J, leaving 10 bases between them. This CDR3 region has 14 residues. CDR1 SGHRS and CDR2 YFSETQ come from the germline V gene. Written as DNA, the CDR3 is TGCGCCAGCAGCTTGGGCGCAGTCAGCACTGAAGCTTTCTTT. Amino acids: CASSLGAVSTEAFF.

This clonotype was seen only once. This chain joins TRBV27 and TRBJ2-1, with TRBD1 identical over 8 bases. CDR3 length equals 13 residues. Germline trimming cut 1 base from V and 9 bases from J; bases unmatched to any gene: 2. Germline CDR1 is MNHEY and CDR2 is SMNVEV (reference sequence). CDR3 in DNA: TGTGCCAGCAGTTTATACAGGGGGACTGAGCAGTTCTTC. Translation gives CASSLYRGTEQFF.

The chain carries TRBV7-2 and TRBJ2-5; 7 nucleotides match TRBD1. The CDR3 runs 14 residues. Unmatched junction bases numbered 5, after V lost 1 base and J lost 6 bases. CDR1 and CDR2 (germline): SGHTA, FQGNSA. The CDR3 reads CASSLEEQGKTQYF. The DNA of the CDR3 is TGTGCCAGCAGCTTAGAAGAACAGGGGAAGACCCAGTACTTC.

This chain connects TRBV6-1 to TRBJ1-6, with 10 nucleotides matching TRBD1. Germline loops: CDR1 MNHNS, CDR2 SASEGT. Trimming at V came to 4 bases and at J to 6 bases, leaving 6 bases not matched to a gene. The CDR3 covers 16 residues. The CDR3 nucleotides are TGTGCCAGCAGTGCCCCCCGGGACAGGGGTAATTCACCCCTCCACTTT. Translating it yields CASSAPRDRGNSPLHF.

The table lists this clonotype with a count of one. The V and J genes are TRBV20-1 and TRBJ2-5; 10 bases are a match to TRBD2. V lost 6 bases, J lost 2 bases, and 6 bases stayed unmatched. CDR3 length equals 14 residues. CDR1 and CDR2 from the germline V gene are DFQATT and SNEGSKA (reference sequence). The CDR3 protein is CSAHGLAEQETQYF. The DNA for the CDR3 is TGCAGTGCACACGGACTAGCGGAGCAAGAGACCCAGTACTTC.

Only a few counts were recorded for this clonotype. The chain has TRBV4-1 and TRBJ2-7, with a weak D call TRBD2 (5 bases). This CDR3 comprises 13 residues. Per germline, CDR1 MGHRA and CDR2 YSYEKL. V lost 4 bases and J 7 bases, leaving 14 bases between the germline ends. The CDR3 reads CASSPTRGYEQYF. CDR3 sequence (DNA): TGCGCCAGCAGCCCTACAAGAGGGTATGAGCAGTACTTC.

This clonotype came up a few times. The J gene is TRBJ2-1, the V gene TRBV5-5; the D gene is possibly TRBD2 (5 bases). Germline assignment: CDR1 SGHKS and CDR2 YYEKEE (reference sequence). The CDR3 sequence is 15 residues long. V lost 0 bases and J lost 2, with 9 bases in between. CDR3 bases: TGTGCCAGCAGCTTGGCGGGGTTTGCCTACAATGAGCAGTTCTTC. It translates to CASSLAGFAYNEQFF.

There are a few counts of this clonotype. The rearrangement uses TRBV29-1 and TRBJ2-1; 11 bases map to TRBD2. Germline V gene lookup returns CDR1 SQVTM and CDR2 ANQGSEA. This CDR3 comprises 17 residues. The junction had 8 bases not matched to a gene; V was cut back by 1 base and J by 3 bases. The CDR3 region is CSVEVLQLAGVYNEQFF. The CDR3 DNA follows: TGCAGCGTTGAAGTCCTACAACTAGCGGGAGTCTACAATGAGCAGTTCTTC.

Many counts were recorded for this clonotype. V is TRBV6-5 and J is TRBJ2-7; D might be TRBD1 (6 bases). V was trimmed by 0 bases and J by 4 bases, leaving 7 bases between them. This CDR3 is built from 13 residues. Germline assignment: CDR1 MNHEY and CDR2 SVGAGI. CDR3: CASSYSGAYEQYF. For the CDR3, the DNA is TGTGCCAGCAGTTACTCGGGGGCTTACGAGCAGTACTTC.

This rearrangement joins TRBV2 to TRBJ1-6; D is undetermined. This CDR3 has 16 amino acids. V lost 7 bases and J lost 0, with 13 bases in between. Germline V gives CDR1 SNHLY, CDR2 FYNNEI. CDR3 sequence (DNA): TGTGCCAGCACTCTTCAACGTTTCTCCTATAATTCACCCCTCCACTTT. Protein: CASTLQRFSYNSPLHF.

The chain has TRBV4-1 and TRBJ2-7; no clear D gene. Germline assignment: CDR1 MGHRA and CDR2 YSYEKL. The germline V and J ends were trimmed by 5 bases and 7 bases, with 12 bases remaining between them. This CDR3 contains 12 residues. DNA of the CDR3: TGCGCCAGCAGCGTCGGCTTGGGGGAGCAGTACTTC. Protein: CASSVGLGEQYF.

The count of this clonotype is one. The V call is TRBV29-1, the J call TRBJ2-3; 9 nucleotides align to TRBD1. Per the germline V gene, CDR1 is SQVTM and CDR2 is ANQGSEA. The CDR3 length is 14 residues. V dropped 2 bases and J dropped 4; count of bases not matched to a gene: 4. The CDR3 spells CSVEYRGPADTQYF. As DNA, the CDR3 is TGCAGCGTTGAATACAGGGGGCCCGCAGATACGCAGTATTTT.

V is TRBV7-2 and J is TRBJ2-1; 9 bases map to TRBD2. After removal of 8 bases from V and 4 bases from J, the junction contained 15 bases not matched to a gene. This CDR3 region has 17 residues. Germline V CDR1 and CDR2: SGHTA, FQGNSA. DNA of the CDR3: TGTGCCAGCGGTGGGGCTGGCGGGAGGGCCAGGTACAATGAGCAGTTCTTC. Its translation is CASGGAGGRARYNEQFF.

The chain couples TRBV11-2 to TRBJ1-2; no firm D call. Germline CDR1 SGHAT, CDR2 FQNNGV. V lost 1 base and J 5 bases, leaving 8 bases between the germline ends. There are 13 residues in the CDR3. The DNA of the CDR3 is TGTGCCAGCAGCTTAGCTTACTCTTATGGCTACACCTTC. As protein: CASSLAYSYGYTF.

The V call is TRBV29-1, the J call TRBJ2-3, with 10 bases that match TRBD2. V trimming: 3 bases; J trimming: 6 bases; junction bases outside the gene matches: 6. CDR3 length: 14 residues. Germline lookup yields CDR1 SQVTM and CDR2 ANQGSEA. The CDR3 loop reads CSVDVAGGSDTQYF. The CDR3 DNA is TGCAGCGTTGATGTAGCGGGGGGTTCCGATACGCAGTATTTT.

This chain connects TRBV20-1 to TRBJ2-1; TRBD2 might be the D (5 bases). CDR3 length: 12 residues. Trimming left V 0 bases short and J 9 bases short, with 9 bases between. The germline V gene encodes CDR1 DFQATT and CDR2 SNEGSKA (reference sequence). CDR3 nucleotides: TGCAGTGCTAGAGATTTTAGCGCTGAGCAGTTCTTC. This translates into CSARDFSAEQFF.

This rearrangement joins TRBV20-1 to TRBJ2-6; 7 bases align to TRBD1. The J segment lost 4 bases and the V segment lost 0 bases, leaving 6 bases of the junction unmatched. Germline V gene sequence: CDR1 DFQATT, CDR2 SNEGSKA (reference sequence). This CDR3 region has 16 residues. The CDR3 DNA reads as TGCAGTGCTAGAGAGATCACAGGGGCCGGGGCCAACGTCCTGACTTTC. The encoded protein is CSAREITGAGANVLTF.

The V gene is TRBV6-5, the J gene TRBJ1-5; weak D call: TRBD1 (5 bases). Trimming removed 9 bases from V and 6 bases from J, with 15 bases in between. CDR1 and CDR2 from the germline V gene are MNHEY and SVGAGI. The CDR3 has 13 amino acids. The DNA for the CDR3 is TGTGCCAGTACCGCCAGGGAGGGTCAGCCCCAGCATTTT. It is translated as CASTAREGQPQHF.